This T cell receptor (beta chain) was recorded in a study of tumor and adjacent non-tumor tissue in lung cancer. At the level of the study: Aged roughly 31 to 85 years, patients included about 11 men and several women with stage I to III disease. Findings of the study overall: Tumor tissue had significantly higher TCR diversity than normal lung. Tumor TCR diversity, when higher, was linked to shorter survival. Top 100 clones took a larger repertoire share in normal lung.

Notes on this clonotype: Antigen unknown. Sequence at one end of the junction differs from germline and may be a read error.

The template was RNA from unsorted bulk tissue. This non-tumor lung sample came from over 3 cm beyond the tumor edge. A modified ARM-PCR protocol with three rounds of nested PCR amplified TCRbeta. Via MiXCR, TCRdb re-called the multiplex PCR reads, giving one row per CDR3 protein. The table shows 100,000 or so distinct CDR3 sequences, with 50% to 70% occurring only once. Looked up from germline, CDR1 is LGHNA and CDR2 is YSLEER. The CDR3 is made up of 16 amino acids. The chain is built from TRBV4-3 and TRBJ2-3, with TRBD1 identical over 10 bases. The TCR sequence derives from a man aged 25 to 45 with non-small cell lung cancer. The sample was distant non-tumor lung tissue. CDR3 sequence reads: CASSRDATGGGYTQYF. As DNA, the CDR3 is TGCGCCAGTAGCCGAGATGCGACAGGGGGCGGATATACGCAGTATTTT.